A single sample is the source of the 14 T cell receptor beta chains below, sequenced in a study of cytomegalovirus exposure and HLA in healthy donors. PCR amplification relied on 60 Vbeta primers (plus 13 Jbeta primers). Libraries were prepared by immunoSEQ multiplex PCR; TCRdb keeps only in-frame clonotypes and omits some of them. The sample includes around 140,000 clones, approximately 70% of them seen just once. The sample taken for sequencing was PBMCs. These receptors came from a woman aged 55 to 70 in good health and CMV-seropositive.

This clone was found a few times. V is TRBV5-1 and J is TRBJ1-2, with D perhaps TRBD1 (6 bases). CDR1 and CDR2 from the germline V gene are SGHRS and YFSETQ. This CDR3 has 14 amino acids. Trimming stripped 3 bases from V and 8 bases from J, with 17 bases between. Written as DNA, the CDR3 is TGCGCCAGCAGCTCGGCACAGGGCGCTCGGGGCTACACCTTC. This codes for CASSSAQGARGYTF.

The chain joins TRBV29-1 to TRBJ1-6; D remains unclear. Between the trimmed V and J ends, which lost 7 bases and 10 bases, there was a span of 17 bases. Germline loops: CDR1 SQVTM, CDR2 ANQGSEA. The CDR3 runs 13 residues. The CDR3 DNA reads TGCAGCGCTCGGGCCCAACGCGGGTCACCCCTCCACTTT. Translated: CSARAQRGSPLHF.

CDR3 residues: CASSLPPGQPSRELFF. In DNA, the CDR3 is TGTGCCAGCAGTTTACCCCCGGGACAGCCTTCGCGGGAGCTGTTTTTT. This chain links TRBV27 with TRBJ2-2; 7 positions agree with TRBD1. The CDR3 totals 16 residues. The germline V gene encodes CDR1 MNHEY and CDR2 SMNVEV (reference sequence). The V segment lost 2 bases and the J segment 9 bases; nucleotides outside the gene matches: 12.

V usage is TRBV25-1 and J usage is TRBJ2-1; 9 nucleotides agree with TRBD1. CDR1 MGHDK and CDR2 SYGVNS come from the germline V gene. V dropped 5 bases and J dropped 8; count of bases not matched to a gene: 13. The CDR3 loop spans 16 amino acids. The CDR3 DNA sequence: TGTGCCAGCAGTCTCCCTCCGGGACAGGGAAAGGATGAGCAGTTCTTC. Protein sequence: CASSLPPGQGKDEQFF.

The chain employs TRBV7-8 and TRBJ1-3; D may be TRBD1 (5 bases). Trimming shortened V by 3 bases and J by 5 bases, and 8 bases separated the two germline ends. Germline assignment: CDR1 SGHVS and CDR2 FQNEAQ. The CDR3 consists of 13 residues. CDR3 nucleotides: TGTGCCAGCAGCTTCGACAGCCGAAACACCATATATTTT. This encodes CASSFDSRNTIYF.

The gene calls are TRBV10-1 and TRBJ2-2; D not certain. V was shortened by 0 bases and J by 1 base, with 9 bases between the two germline ends. The V gene's germline CDR1 is WNHNN and CDR2 SYGVQD (reference sequence). CDR3 length: 16 residues. The CDR3 sequence: CASSESINRNTGELFF. CDR3 in DNA: TGCGCCAGCAGTGAGTCGATAAACAGGAACACCGGGGAGCTGTTTTTT.

In nucleotides, the CDR3 is TGCGCCAGCAGTGATGGGAGCCTCGGCTCCTACGAGCAGTACTTC. This gives the protein CASSDGSLGSYEQYF. The chain employs TRBV10-2 and TRBJ2-7; TRBD2 might be the D (5 bases). V lost 3 bases and J 0 bases, leaving 12 bases between the germline ends. The germline V gene has CDR1 WSHSY and CDR2 SAAADI. This CDR3 comprises 15 residues.

The V and J genes are TRBV4-1 and TRBJ2-5; D may be TRBD1 (6 bases). Germline values: CDR1 MGHRA, CDR2 YSYEKL. The length of the CDR3 is 15 residues. The V gene lost 1 base and the J gene lost 4 bases, with 13 bases spanning the gap. The CDR3 coding sequence is TGCGCCAGCAGCCAAGGCTCACAGGGAACAGAGACCCAGTACTTC. Translating gives CASSQGSQGTETQYF.

The rearrangement links TRBV18 to TRBJ1-2; 9 bases are a match to TRBD1. This CDR3 is 16 amino acids long. V shed 6 bases, J shed 4 bases, and the junction held 12 bases outside the gene matches. Germline assignment: CDR1 KGHSH and CDR2 LQKENI. CDR3 residues: CASSPGSGQGLYGYTF. The CDR3 nucleotides read TGTGCCAGCTCCCCGGGAAGCGGACAGGGGCTCTATGGCTACACCTTC.

This clone was detected only a few times. The genes are TRBV5-4 and TRBJ2-2; 8 bases are a match to TRBD2. Looked up from germline, CDR1 is SGHNT and CDR2 is YYREEE (reference sequence). J lost 5 bases, V lost 1 base, and 7 bases had no gene match. The CDR3 is 16 residues long. As DNA, the CDR3 is TGTGCCAGCAGCTTGCCCGGGGCGGGGGGAACCGGGGAGCTGTTTTTT. It codes for CASSLPGAGGTGELFF.

This clone was observed a few times. Within the sample, other DNA sequences also encode this same CDR3. This chain connects TRBV15 to TRBJ1-2; tentatively, D is TRBD1 (5 bases). Germline V lookup: CDR1 LNHNV, CDR2 YYDKDF (reference sequence). The CDR3 has 15 amino acids. V lost 0 bases and J lost 4, with 12 bases in between. The CDR3 DNA is TGTGCCACCAGCAGAGATACGCAGGGAAGCTATGGCTACACCTTC. Protein product: CATSRDTQGSYGYTF.

The chain joins TRBV9 to TRBJ1-4; D not certain. The length of the CDR3 is 15 residues. V gave up 4 bases and J gave up 0 bases, with 10 bases separating them. Germline lookup yields CDR1 SGDLS and CDR2 YYNGEE. The CDR3 reads CASSTGLSTNEKLFF. CDR3 in DNA: TGTGCCAGCAGCACGGGGTTATCAACTAATGAAAAACTGTTTTTT.

This chain connects TRBV5-1 to TRBJ1-1, with 8 bases that match TRBD1. CDR1 is SGHRS, CDR2 YFSETQ, per germline. Trimming cost V 0 bases and J 4 bases; bases outside gene matches: 2. The CDR3 totals 14 residues. The CDR3 DNA reads as TGCGCCAGCAGCTTGGACACAGGGGGCACTGAAGCTTTCTTT. Translation: CASSLDTGGTEAFF.

The genes are TRBV29-1 and TRBJ1-1; no firm D call. Germline V gene data show CDR1 as SQVTM and CDR2 as ANQGSEA. V lost 6 bases to trimming and J lost 3 bases, with 14 bases between them. CDR3 length: 13 residues. The CDR3 nucleotides read TGCAGCGTACGCCCTTCTGGAGACACTGAAGCTTTCTTT. This encodes CSVRPSGDTEAFF.